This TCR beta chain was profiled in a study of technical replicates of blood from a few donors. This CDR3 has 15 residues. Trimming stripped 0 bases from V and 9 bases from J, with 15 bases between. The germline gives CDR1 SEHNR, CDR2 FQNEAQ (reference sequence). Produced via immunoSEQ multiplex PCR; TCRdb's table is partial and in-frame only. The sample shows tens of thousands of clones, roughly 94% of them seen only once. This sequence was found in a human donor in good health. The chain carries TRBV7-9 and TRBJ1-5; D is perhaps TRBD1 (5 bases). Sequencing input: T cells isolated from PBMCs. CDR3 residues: CASSLAAGHGVPQHF. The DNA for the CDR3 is TGTGCCAGCAGCTTAGCGGCAGGGCATGGTGTGCCCCAGCATTTT.